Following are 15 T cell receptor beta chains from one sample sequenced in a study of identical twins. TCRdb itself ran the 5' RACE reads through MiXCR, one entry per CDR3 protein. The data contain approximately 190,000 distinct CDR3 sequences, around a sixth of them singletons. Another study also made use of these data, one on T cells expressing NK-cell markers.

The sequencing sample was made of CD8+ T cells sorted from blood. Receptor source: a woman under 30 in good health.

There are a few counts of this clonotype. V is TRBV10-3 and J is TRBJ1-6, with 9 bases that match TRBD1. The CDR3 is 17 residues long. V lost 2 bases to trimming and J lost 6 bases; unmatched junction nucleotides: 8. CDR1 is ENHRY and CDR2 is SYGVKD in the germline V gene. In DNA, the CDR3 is TGTGCCATCAGTGAGGCCCCGGGACAGGGAGGTAATTCACCCCTCCACTTT. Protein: CAISEAPGQGGNSPLHF.

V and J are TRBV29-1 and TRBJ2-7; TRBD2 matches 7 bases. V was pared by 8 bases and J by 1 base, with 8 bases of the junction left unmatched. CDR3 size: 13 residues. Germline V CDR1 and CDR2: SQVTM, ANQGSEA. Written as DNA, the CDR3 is TGCAGCATTAGACTAGCAGAATCCTACGAGCAGTACTTC. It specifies CSIRLAESYEQYF.

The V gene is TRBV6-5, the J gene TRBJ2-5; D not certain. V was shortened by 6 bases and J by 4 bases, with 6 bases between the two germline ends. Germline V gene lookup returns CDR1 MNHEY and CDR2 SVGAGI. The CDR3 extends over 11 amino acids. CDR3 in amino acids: CASRQRETQYF. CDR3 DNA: TGTGCCAGCAGACAGAGAGAGACCCAGTACTTC.

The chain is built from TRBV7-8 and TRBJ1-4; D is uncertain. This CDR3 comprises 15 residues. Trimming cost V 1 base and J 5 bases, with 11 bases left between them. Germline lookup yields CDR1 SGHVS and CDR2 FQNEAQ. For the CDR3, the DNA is TGTGCCAGCAGCTTAGGGGTGGATGGGAATGAAAAACTGTTTTTT. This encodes CASSLGVDGNEKLFF.

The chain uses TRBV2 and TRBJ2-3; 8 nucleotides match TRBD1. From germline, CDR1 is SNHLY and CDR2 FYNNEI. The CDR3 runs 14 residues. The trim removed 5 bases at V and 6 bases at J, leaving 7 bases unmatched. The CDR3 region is CASSPDRGSDTQYF. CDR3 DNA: TGTGCCAGCAGTCCTGACAGGGGTTCGGATACGCAGTATTTT.

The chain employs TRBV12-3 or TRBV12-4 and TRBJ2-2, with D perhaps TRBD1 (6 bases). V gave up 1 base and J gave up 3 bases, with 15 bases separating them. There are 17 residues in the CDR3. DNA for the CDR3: TGTGCCAGCAGTTTAGGGTTTGGGGGCGCGGACACCGGGGAGCTGTTTTTT. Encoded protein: CASSLGFGGADTGELFF.

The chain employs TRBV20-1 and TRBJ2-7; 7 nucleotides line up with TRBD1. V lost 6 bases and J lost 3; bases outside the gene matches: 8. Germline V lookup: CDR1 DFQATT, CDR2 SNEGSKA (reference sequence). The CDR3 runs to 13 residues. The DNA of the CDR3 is TGCAGTGCAGTCGGGACAGATGACTACGAGCAGTACTTC. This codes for CSAVGTDDYEQYF.

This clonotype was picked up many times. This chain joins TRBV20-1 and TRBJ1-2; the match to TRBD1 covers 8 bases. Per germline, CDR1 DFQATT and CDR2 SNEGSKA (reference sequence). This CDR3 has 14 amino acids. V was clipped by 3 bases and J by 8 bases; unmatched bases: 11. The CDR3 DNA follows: TGCAGTGCTAGTGATCAGGGGGCGTCTTTCGGCTACACCTTC. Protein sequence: CSASDQGASFGYTF.

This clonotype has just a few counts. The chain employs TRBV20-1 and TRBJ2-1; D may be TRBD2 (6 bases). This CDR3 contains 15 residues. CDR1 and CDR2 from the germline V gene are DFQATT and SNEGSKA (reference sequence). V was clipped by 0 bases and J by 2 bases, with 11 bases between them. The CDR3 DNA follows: TGCAGTGCTAGAGATATTCGGGAGACCTACAATGAGCAGTTCTTC. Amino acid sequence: CSARDIRETYNEQFF.

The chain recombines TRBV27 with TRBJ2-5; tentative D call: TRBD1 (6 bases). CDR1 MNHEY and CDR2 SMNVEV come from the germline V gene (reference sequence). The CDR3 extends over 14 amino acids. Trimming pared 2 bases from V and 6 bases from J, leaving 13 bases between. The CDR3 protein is CASSLGAGVKTQYF. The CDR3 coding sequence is TGTGCCAGCAGTTTAGGCGCAGGGGTAAAGACCCAGTACTTC.

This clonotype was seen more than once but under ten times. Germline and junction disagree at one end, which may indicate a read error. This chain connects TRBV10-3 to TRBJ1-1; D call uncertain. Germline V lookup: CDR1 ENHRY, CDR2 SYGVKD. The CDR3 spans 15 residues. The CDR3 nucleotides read TGTGCCATCAGGGAGTACGACACACAGAACACTGAAGCTTTCTTT. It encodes CAIREYDTQNTEAFF.

DNA of the CDR3: TGTGCCAGCACATCAGATGGCGGGGAAGAGACCCAGTACTTC. Encoded protein: CASTSDGGEETQYF. The chain has TRBV9 and TRBJ2-5, with TRBD2 as a possible D gene (6 bases). Germline values: CDR1 SGDLS, CDR2 YYNGEE. This CDR3 comprises 14 residues. V gave up 6 bases and J gave up 3 bases, with 15 bases separating them.

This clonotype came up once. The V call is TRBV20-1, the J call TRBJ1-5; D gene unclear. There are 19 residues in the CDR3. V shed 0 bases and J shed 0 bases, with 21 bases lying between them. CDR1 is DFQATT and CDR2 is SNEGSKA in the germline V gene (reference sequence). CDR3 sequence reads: CSARDLGYGTLNSNQPQHF. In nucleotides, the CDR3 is TGCAGTGCTAGAGATCTGGGTTATGGTACCCTCAATAGCAATCAGCCCCAGCATTTT.

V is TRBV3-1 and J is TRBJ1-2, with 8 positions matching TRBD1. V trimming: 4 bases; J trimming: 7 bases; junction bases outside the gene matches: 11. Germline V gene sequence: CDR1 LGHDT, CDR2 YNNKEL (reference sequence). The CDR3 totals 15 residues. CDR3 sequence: CASSPNPTGVGGYTF. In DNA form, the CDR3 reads TGTGCCAGCAGCCCCAACCCGACAGGGGTTGGTGGCTACACCTTC. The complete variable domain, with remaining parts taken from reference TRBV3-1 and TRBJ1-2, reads DTAVSQTPKYLVTQMGNDKSIKCEQNLGHDTMYWYKQDSKKFLKIMFSYNNKELIINETVPNRFSPKSPDKAHLNLHINSLELGDSAVYFCASSPNPTGVGGYTFGSGTRLTVV.

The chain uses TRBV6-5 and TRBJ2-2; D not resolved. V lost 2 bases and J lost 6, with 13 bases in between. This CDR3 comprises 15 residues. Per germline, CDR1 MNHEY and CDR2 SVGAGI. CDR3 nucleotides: TGTGCCAGCAGTTACGGAAGGGATGGCGCCGGGGAGCTGTTTTTT. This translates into CASSYGRDGAGELFF.